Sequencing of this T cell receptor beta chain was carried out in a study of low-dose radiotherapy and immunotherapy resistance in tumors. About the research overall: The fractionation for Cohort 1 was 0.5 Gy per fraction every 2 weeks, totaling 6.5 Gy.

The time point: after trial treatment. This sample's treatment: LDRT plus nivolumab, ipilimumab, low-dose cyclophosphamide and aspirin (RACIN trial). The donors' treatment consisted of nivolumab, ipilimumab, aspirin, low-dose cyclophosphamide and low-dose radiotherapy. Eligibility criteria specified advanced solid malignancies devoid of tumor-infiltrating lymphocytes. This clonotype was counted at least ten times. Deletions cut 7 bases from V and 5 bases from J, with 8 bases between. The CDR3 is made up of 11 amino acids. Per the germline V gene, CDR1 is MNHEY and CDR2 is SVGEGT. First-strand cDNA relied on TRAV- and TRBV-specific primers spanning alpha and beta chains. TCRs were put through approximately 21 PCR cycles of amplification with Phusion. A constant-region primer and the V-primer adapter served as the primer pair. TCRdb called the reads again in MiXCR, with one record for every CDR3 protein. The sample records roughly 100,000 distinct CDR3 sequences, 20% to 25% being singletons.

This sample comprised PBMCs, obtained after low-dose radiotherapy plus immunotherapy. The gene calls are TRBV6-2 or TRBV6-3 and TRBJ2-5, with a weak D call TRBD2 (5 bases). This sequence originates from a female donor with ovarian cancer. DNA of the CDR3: TGTGCCAGCATAAGAGGGGAGACCCAGTACTTC. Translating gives CASIRGETQYF.